This T cell receptor beta chain was identified during a study of graft-versus-host responses after intestinal transplantation. Overall study: Anti-thymocyte globulin induction preceded two to three years of tacrolimus and steroid maintenance in all recipients. Study-level results: An association linked early post-transplant HvG declines with peak circulating GvH clone levels. GvH clones were found in recipient marrow; some appeared first in ileum or blood.

Upon completion of the reaction, proliferating CFSE-low responders, both CD3+CD4+ and CD3+CD8+, were sorted. Clones were sequenced by immunoSEQ multiplex PCR, and TCRdb holds only the in-frame ones, with some missing. The table lists 9,400 or so clones, approximately 33% of them singletons, with 4.5% to 6% in the top ten. This CDR3 is 16 amino acids long. Germline lookup yields CDR1 SGDLS and CDR2 YYNGEE. The V end was cut by 0 bases, the J end by 2 bases, with 12 bases between. The chain joins TRBV9 to TRBJ2-1; D is unclear. This clonotype originated in a human patient who received an intestinal transplant. The sequences come from alloreactive CD4+ T cells from a mixed lymphocyte reaction culture, collected before intestinal transplant. Indicated subset: CFSE-low proliferating T cells sorted from roughly 6-day pre-transplant mixed lymphocyte reaction (GvH or HvG direction). The CDR3 nucleotides read TGTGCCAGCAGCGTAGTGATGTCAGGTCCCTACAATGAGCAGTTCTTC. Translation gives CASSVVMSGPYNEQFF.